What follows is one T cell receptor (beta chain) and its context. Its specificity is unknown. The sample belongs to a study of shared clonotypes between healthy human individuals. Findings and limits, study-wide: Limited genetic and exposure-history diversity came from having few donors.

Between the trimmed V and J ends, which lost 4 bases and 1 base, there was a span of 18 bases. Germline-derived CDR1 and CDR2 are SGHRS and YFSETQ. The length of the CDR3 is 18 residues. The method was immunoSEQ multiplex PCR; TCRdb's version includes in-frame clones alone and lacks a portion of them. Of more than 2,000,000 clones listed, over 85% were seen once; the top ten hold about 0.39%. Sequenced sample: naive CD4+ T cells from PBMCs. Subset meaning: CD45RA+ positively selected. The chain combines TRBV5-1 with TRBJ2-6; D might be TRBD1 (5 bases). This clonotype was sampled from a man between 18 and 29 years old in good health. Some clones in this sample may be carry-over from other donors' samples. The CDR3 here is CASSPTTAPASGANVLTF. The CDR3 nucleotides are TGCGCCAGCAGCCCGACGACAGCCCCGGCTTCTGGGGCCAACGTCCTGACTTTC.